This T cell receptor (beta chain) was identified in a study of T cell changes during pregnancy in multiple sclerosis. The CDR3 runs to 14 residues. The V and J ends lost 1 base and 3 bases, in that order; junction bases with no gene match: 2. CDR1 is KGHSH and CDR2 is LQKENI in the germline V gene. Sequenced by immunoSEQ multiplex PCR; TCRdb stores in-frame clones only, minus some. The profile shows some 71,000 clones, more than 75% of them singletons. The TCR comes from a female donor with multiple sclerosis, enrolled in a pregnancy study. Sequenced material: peripheral blood, taken in the third trimester of pregnancy. The J gene is TRBJ2-5, the V gene TRBV18; 7 positions agree with TRBD1. CDR3 region: CASSPRQGKETQYF. The CDR3 region has the DNA TGTGCCAGCTCACCACGACAGGGCAAAGAGACCCAGTACTTC.